This entry concerns a single T cell receptor beta chain. Its antigen is unknown. Each case's diagnosis was confirmed by two pathologists on H&E. Per germline, CDR1 GTSNPN and CDR2 SVGIG (reference sequence). This CDR3 spans 13 amino acids. V shed 2 bases and J 2 bases; nucleotides not matched to a gene: 3. The sample originates from a study of immune evolution from preneoplasia to lung adenocarcinoma. Profiling relied on immunoSEQ multiplex PCR, and the TCRdb table lists in-frame clones only, not all of them. Altogether 4,900 or so clones are present, 70% to 85% being singletons, with the ten largest covering under 7%. Study findings and constraints: Later-stage lesions appeared to have more T cells, more diversity, less clonality. Top clone share appeared to fall from AAH through AIS, MIA, adenocarcinoma.

The sequence was collected from a person aged 50-75 years with lung adenocarcinoma. Sample: FFPE minimally invasive lung adenocarcinoma tissue. The genes are TRBV30 and TRBJ2-7, with TRBD1 identical over 7 bases. CDR3 residues: CAWSTGTAYEQYF. In nucleotides, the CDR3 is TGTGCCTGGAGTACCGGGACAGCCTACGAGCAGTACTTC.